A selection of T cell receptor beta chains follows, all from one sample in a study of TIL therapy for anti-PD-1-resistant metastatic lung cancer. Profiled with immunoSEQ multiplex PCR; TCRdb holds only in-frame clones, not every one. The sample lists 20,000 to 25,000 clones, about four fifths occurring once. The sequencing here drew on blood, taken at baseline. The receptors originated from a person aged 25 to 85 with non-small cell lung cancer. CDR3s include the opening cysteine and the closing phenylalanine or tryptophan. The order of the fields is V gene, clone size, J gene, D gene, CDR3 protein, CDR3 DNA. D genes are given only for firm matches. The size of a clone is reported for some rows only, either as once, few or many, or as a class for expanded clones.

TRBV6-1	.	TRBJ2-1	TRBD2	CASSAHGLAGGPDGDEFF	TGTGCCAGCAGTGCCCACGGACTAGCGGGGGGACCGGACGGGGACGAGTTCTTC
TRBV27	.	TRBJ2-3	.	CASKVHQRGSTDTQYF	TGTGCCAGCAAGGTCCACCAGAGGGGGAGCACAGATACGCAGTATTTT
TRBV25-1	.	TRBJ1-6	TRBD1	CASSEPTGFSPLHF	TGTGCCAGCAGTGAACCGACAGGGTTTTCACCCCTCCACTTT
TRBV10-3	.	TRBJ1-2	TRBD1	CAISPGQGARGYTF	TGTGCCATCAGTCCGGGACAGGGGGCCCGAGGCTACACCTTC
TRBV5-4	once	TRBJ1-2	TRBD1	CASSQNRGEGYTF	TGTGCCAGCAGCCAAAACAGGGGGGAAGGCTACACCTTC
TRBV9	few	TRBJ1-1	TRBD1	CASSVGTGGGTEAFF	TGTGCCAGCAGCGTAGGGACAGGGGGCGGCACTGAAGCTTTCTTT
TRBV15	.	TRBJ1-2	.	CATSTDYAYGYTF	TGTGCCACCAGCACAGATTATGCCTATGGCTACACCTTC
TRBV19	few	TRBJ1-3	.	CASSPRLTGLRRNTIYF	TGTGCCAGTAGTCCCCGGCTAACTGGACTTCGAAGAAACACCATATATTTT
TRBV7-9	.	TRBJ2-2	TRBD2	CASSTASGRGTGELFF	TGTGCCAGCAGCACCGCTAGCGGGAGGGGCACCGGGGAGCTGTTTTTT
TRBV7-7	.	TRBJ2-2	.	CASSPLGQAGELFF	TGTGCCAGCAGCCCCCTCGGCCAAGCCGGGGAGCTGTTTTTT
TRBV6-1	.	TRBJ2-1	TRBD2	CASSGTLAGGPVGSYNEQFF	TGTGCCAGCAGTGGAACCTTAGCGGGAGGCCCGGTCGGCTCCTACAATGAGCAGTTCTTC
TRBV5-1	.	TRBJ2-3	TRBD2	CASLLADSTDTQYF	TGCGCCAGCCTTCTAGCGGATAGCACAGATACGCAGTATTTT
TRBV6-6	.	TRBJ2-5	.	CAVGGSGETQYF	TGTGCCGTTGGAGGGAGCGGGGAGACCCAGTACTTC
TRBV27	.	TRBJ2-7	TRBD1	CASTSPRQGDYEQYF	TGTGCCAGCACCTCCCCCCGACAGGGAGACTACGAGCAGTACTTC
TRBV19	once	TRBJ2-2	TRBD1	CASRERDSPGVGELFF	TGTGCCAGTAGAGAACGGGACAGTCCCGGGGTCGGGGAGCTGTTTTTT
TRBV25-1	.	TRBJ2-6	TRBD1	CASSGTGGVHSGANVLTF	TGTGCCAGCAGTGGGACAGGGGGCGTCCACTCTGGGGCCAACGTCCTGACTTTC
TRBV9	.	TRBJ2-2	.	CASSVAGGSGELFF	TGTGCCAGCAGCGTAGCTGGTGGGTCCGGGGAGCTGTTTTTT
TRBV28	once	TRBJ1-6	.	CASSARTKYNSPLHF	TGTGCCAGCAGTGCGAGAACTAAGTATAATTCACCCCTCCACTTT
TRBV4-1	.	TRBJ2-1	.	CASSQETSRDEQFF	TGCGCCAGCAGCCAAGAAACCTCACGGGATGAGCAGTTCTTC
TRBV2	.	TRBJ2-2	.	CASWKKELFF	TGTGCCAGCTGGAAAAAGGAGCTGTTTTTT
TRBV6-1	few	TRBJ2-5	TRBD1	CASSLGGPKTQYF	TGTGCCAGCAGTTTAGGGGGCCCCAAGACCCAGTACTTC
TRBV5-1	.	TRBJ2-2	TRBD2	CASSSGLAVDTGELFF	TGCGCCAGCAGCTCAGGACTAGCGGTCGACACCGGGGAGCTGTTTTTT
TRBV7-2	.	TRBJ2-7	.	CASSLGDITYEQYF	TGTGCCAGCAGCTTGGGGGACATAACCTACGAGCAGTACTTC
TRBV10-3	.	TRBJ2-5	.	CAISESTRGGRYQETQYF	TGTGCCATCAGTGAGTCGACTCGCGGAGGGAGGTACCAAGAGACCCAGTACTTC
TRBV7-9	.	TRBJ2-5	TRBD2	CASSLLLAGQETQYF	TGTGCCAGCAGCTTATTACTAGCGGGACAAGAGACCCAGTACTTC
TRBV27	.	TRBJ2-3	.	CASSLFTGQVTDTQYF	TGTGCCAGCAGTTTATTTACGGGGCAGGTAACAGATACGCAGTATTTT